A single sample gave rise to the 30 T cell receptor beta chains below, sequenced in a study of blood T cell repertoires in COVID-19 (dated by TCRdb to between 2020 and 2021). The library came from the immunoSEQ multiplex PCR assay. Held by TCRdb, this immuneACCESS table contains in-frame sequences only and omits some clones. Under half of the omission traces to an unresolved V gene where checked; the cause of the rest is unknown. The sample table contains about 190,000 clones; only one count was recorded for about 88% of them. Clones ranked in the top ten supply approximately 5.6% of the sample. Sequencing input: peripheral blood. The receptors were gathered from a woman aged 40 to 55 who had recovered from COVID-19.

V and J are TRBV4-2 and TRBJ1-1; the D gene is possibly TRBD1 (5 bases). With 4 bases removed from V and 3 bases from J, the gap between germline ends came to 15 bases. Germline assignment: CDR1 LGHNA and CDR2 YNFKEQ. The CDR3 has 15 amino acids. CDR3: CASSLTGFEDTEAFF. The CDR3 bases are TGTGCCAGCAGCCTTACAGGTTTTGAAGACACTGAAGCTTTCTTT.

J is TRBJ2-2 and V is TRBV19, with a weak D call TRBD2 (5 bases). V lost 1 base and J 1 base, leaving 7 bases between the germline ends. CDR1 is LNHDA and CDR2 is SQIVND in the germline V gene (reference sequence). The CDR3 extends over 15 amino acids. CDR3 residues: CASSIAGVNTGELFF. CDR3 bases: TGTGCCAGTAGTATAGCCGGGGTGAACACCGGGGAGCTGTTTTTT.

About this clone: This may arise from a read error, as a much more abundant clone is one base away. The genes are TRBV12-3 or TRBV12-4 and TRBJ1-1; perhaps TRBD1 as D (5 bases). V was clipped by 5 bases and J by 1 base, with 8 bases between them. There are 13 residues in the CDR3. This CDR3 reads CASSLTANTEAFF. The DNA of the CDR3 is TGTGCCAGCAGTCTGACAGCGAACACTGAAGCTTTCTTT.

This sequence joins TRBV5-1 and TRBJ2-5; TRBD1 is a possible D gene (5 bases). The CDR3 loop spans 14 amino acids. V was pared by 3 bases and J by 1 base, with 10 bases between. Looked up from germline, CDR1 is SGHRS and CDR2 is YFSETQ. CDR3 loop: CASSSQASQETQYF. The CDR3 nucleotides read TGCGCCAGCAGCTCACAGGCTTCCCAAGAGACCCAGTACTTC.

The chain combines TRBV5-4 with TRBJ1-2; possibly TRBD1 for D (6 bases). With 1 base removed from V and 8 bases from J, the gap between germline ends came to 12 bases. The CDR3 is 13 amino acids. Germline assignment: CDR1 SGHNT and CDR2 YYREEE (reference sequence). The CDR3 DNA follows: TGTGCCAGCAGCTTGTCAGGGGATGGGGGCTACACCTTC. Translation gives CASSLSGDGGYTF.

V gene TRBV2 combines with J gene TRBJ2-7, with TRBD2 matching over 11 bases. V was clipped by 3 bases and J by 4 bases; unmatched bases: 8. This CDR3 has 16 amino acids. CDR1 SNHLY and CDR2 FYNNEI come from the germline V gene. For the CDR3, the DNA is TGTGCCAGCAGTGATGGCGCGGGACTAGCGGAATACGAGCAGTACTTC. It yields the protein CASSDGAGLAEYEQYF.

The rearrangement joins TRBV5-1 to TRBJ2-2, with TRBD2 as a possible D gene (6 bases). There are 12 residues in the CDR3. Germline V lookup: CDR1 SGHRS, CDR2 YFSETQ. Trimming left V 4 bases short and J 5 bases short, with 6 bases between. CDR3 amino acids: CASSRGTGELFF. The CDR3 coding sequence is TGCGCCAGCAGCCGGGGGACCGGGGAGCTGTTTTTT.

DNA for the CDR3: TGTGCCAGCAGCAGAAAGACAGGGTCCAACTATGGCTACACCTTC. Translation: CASSRKTGSNYGYTF. The chain combines TRBV21-1 with TRBJ1-2; the table gives TRBD1 as D, unverified against the DNA. TRBV21-1 is recorded as a pseudogene. The CDR3 contains 15 residues.

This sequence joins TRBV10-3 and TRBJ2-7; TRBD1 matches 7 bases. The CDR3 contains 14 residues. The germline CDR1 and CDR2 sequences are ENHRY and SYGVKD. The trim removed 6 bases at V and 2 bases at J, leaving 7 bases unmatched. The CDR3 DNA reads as TGTGCCATCAGGCCCCGGGACAGCACCTACGAGCAGTACTTC. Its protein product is CAIRPRDSTYEQYF.

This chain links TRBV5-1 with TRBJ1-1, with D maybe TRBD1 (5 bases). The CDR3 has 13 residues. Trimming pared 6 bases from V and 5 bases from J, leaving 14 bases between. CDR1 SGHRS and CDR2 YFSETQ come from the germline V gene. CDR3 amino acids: CASNIQGGTEAFF. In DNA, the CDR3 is TGCGCCAGCAATATTCAGGGAGGGACTGAAGCTTTCTTT.

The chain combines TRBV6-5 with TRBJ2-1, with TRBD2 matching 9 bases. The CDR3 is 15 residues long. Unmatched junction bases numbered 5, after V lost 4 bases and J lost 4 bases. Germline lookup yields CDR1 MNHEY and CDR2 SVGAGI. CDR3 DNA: TGTGCCAGCAGTTCCGGACTAGCGAAGTACAATGAGCAGTTCTTC. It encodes CASSSGLAKYNEQFF.

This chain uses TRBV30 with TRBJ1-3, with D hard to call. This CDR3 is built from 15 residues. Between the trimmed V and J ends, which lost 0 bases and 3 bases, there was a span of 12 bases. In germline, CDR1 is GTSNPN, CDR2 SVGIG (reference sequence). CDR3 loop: CAWSVGGAGGNTIYF. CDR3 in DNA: TGTGCCTGGAGTGTGGGAGGCGCGGGTGGAAACACCATATATTTT.

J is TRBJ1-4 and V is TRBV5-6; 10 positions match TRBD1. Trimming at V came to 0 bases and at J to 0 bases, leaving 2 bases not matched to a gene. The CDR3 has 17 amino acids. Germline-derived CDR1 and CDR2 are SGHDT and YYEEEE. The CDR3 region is CASSLGQGASTNEKLFF. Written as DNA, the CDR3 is TGTGCCAGCAGCTTGGGACAGGGGGCTTCAACTAATGAAAAACTGTTTTTT.

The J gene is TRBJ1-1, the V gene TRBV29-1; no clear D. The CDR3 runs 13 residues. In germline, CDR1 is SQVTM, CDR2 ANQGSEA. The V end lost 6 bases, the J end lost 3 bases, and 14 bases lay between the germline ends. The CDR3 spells CSVARRSDTEAFF. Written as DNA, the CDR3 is TGCAGCGTCGCCCGCCGGTCGGACACTGAAGCTTTCTTT.

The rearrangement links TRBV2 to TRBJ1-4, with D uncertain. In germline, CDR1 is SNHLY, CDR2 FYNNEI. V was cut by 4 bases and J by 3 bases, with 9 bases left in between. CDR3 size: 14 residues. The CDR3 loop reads CASSVGRANEKLFF. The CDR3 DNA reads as TGTGCCAGCAGTGTCGGGAGGGCTAATGAAAAACTGTTTTTT.

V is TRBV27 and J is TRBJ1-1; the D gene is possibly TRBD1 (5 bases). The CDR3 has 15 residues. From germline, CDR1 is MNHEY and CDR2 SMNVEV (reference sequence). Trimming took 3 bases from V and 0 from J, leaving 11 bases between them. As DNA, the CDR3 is TGTGCCAGCAGTTTCGACAGCACTATGAACACTGAAGCTTTCTTT. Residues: CASSFDSTMNTEAFF.

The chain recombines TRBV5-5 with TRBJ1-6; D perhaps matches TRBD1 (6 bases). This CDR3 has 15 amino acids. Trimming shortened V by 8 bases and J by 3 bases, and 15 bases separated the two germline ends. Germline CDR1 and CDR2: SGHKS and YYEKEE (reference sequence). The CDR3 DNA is TGTGCCAGTGAAGCAGGGGAAAACTATAATTCACCCCTCCACTTT. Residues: CASEAGENYNSPLHF.

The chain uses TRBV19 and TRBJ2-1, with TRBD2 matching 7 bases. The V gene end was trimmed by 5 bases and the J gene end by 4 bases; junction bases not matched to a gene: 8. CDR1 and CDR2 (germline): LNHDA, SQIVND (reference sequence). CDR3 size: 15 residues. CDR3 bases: TGTGCCAGTAGTCGAGAGGTAGCGGGTTACAATGAGCAGTTCTTC. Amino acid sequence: CASSREVAGYNEQFF.

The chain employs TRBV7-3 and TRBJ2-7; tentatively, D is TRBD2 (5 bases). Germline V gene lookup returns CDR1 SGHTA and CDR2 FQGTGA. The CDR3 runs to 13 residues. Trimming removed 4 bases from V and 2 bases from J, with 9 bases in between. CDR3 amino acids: CASSSGGAYEQYF. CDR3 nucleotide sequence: TGTGCCAGCAGCTCTGGAGGAGCCTACGAGCAGTACTTC.

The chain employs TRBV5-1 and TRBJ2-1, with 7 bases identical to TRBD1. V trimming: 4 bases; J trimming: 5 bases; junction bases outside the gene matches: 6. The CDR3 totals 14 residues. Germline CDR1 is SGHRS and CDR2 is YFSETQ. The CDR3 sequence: CASSKGQSHNEQFF. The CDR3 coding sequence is TGCGCCAGCAGCAAGGGACAGAGTCACAATGAGCAGTTCTTC.

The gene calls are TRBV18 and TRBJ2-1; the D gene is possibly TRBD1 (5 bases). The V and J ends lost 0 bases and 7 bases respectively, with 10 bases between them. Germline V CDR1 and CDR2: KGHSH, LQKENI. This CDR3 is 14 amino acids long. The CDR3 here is CASSPPQGWNEQFF. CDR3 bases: TGTGCCAGCTCACCACCGCAGGGCTGGAATGAGCAGTTCTTC. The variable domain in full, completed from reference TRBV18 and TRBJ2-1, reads NAGVMQNPRHLVRRRGQEARLRCSPMKGHSHVYWYRQLPEEGLKFMVYLQKENIIDESGMPKERFSAEFPKEGPSILRIQQVVRGDSAAYFCASSPPQGWNEQFFGPGTRLTVL.

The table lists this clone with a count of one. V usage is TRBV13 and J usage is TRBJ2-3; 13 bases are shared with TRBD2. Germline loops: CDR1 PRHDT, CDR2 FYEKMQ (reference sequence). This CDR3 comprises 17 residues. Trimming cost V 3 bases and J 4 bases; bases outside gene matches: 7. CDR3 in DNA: TGTGCCAGCAGCTTTATGGGACTAGCGGGAAAGTCAGATACGCAGTATTTT. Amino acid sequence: CASSFMGLAGKSDTQYF. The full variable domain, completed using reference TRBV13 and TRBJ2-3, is AAGVIQSPRHLIKEKRETATLKCYPIPRHDTVYWYQQGPGQDPQFLISFYEKMQSDKGSIPDRFSAQQFSDYHSELNMSSLELGDSALYFCASSFMGLAGKSDTQYFGPGTRLTVL.

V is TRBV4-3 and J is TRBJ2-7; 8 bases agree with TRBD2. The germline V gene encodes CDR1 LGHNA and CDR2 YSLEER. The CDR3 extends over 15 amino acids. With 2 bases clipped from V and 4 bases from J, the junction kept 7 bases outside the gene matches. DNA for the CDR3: TGCGCCAGCAGCCAACAGGGACTAGTCGATTACGAGCAGTACTTC. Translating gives CASSQQGLVDYEQYF.

The CDR3 protein is CASSQERADRLETQYF. CDR3 nucleotides: TGTGCCAGCAGCCAAGAAAGAGCGGACAGGCTTGAGACCCAGTACTTC. J is TRBJ2-5 and V is TRBV3-1 (or the pseudogene TRBV3-2), with 7 bases that match TRBD1. Germline V gene lookup returns CDR1 LGHDT and CDR2 YNNKEL (reference sequence). The J segment lost 5 bases and the V segment lost 0 bases, leaving 9 bases of the junction unmatched. This CDR3 has 16 amino acids.

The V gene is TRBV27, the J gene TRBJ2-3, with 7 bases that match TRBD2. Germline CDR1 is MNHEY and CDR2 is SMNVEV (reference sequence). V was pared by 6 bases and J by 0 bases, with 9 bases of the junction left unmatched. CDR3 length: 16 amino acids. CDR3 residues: CASSPRASGSTDTQYF. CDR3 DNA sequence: TGTGCCAGCAGCCCCCGGGCTAGCGGTAGCACAGATACGCAGTATTTT.

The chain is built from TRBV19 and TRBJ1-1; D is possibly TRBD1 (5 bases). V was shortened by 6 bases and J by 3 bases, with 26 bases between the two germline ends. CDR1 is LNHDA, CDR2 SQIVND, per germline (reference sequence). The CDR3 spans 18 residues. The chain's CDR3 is CASRTSGRGMVVYTEAFF. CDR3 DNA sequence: TGTGCCAGTAGAACGTCAGGGAGGGGAATGGTGGTGTACACTGAAGCTTTCTTT.

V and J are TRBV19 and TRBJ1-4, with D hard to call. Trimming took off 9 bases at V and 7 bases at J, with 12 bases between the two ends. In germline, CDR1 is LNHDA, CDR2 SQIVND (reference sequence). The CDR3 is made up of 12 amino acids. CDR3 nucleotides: TGTGCCAGCCACCGCGCAGGTGAAAAACTGTTTTTT. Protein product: CASHRAGEKLFF. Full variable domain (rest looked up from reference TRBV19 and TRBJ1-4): DGGITQSPKYLFRKEGQNVTLSCEQNLNHDAMYWYRQDPGQGLRLIYYSQIVNDFQKGDIAEGYSVSREKKESFPLTVTSAQKNPTAFYLCASHRAGEKLFFGSGTQLSVL.

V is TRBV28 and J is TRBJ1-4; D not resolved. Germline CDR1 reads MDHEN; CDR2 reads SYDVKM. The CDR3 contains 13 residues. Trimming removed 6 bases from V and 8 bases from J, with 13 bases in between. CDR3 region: CASSWQVREKLFF. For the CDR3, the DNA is TGTGCCAGCAGCTGGCAGGTTCGAGAAAAACTGTTTTTT.

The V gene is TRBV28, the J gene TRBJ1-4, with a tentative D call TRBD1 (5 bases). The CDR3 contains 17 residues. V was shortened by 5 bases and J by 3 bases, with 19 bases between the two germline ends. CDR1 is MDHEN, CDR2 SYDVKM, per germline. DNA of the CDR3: TGTGCCAGCAGTCCTGGGGCCCGATGGGGGGCTAATGAAAAACTGTTTTTT. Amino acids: CASSPGARWGANEKLFF.

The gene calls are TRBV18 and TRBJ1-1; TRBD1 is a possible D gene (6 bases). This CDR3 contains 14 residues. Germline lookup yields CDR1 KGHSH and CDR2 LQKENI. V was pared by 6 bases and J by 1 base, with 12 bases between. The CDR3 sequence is CASSGGGPNTEAFF. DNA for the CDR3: TGTGCCAGCTCCGGCGGGGGCCCGAACACTGAAGCTTTCTTT.